This T cell receptor (beta chain) was retrieved from a study of T cells after yellow fever vaccination. Study background: Preparation used SMART-Seq v4 Ultra Low Input for the low-cell-number fractions.

TCR cDNA, made by 5'RACE template switching, carried an added universal primer site and UMIs. TCRdb itself ran the 5' RACE reads through MiXCR, one entry per CDR3 protein. The sample lists a few hundred thousand distinct CDR3 sequences; 11% were seen once. Study results and limitations: A minor fraction of clonotypes spanned both CD4 and CD8 compartments. In FACS-sorted repertoires, abundant clonotypes from the bulk population could appear as contaminants.

V was shortened by 2 bases and J by 6 bases, with 11 bases between the two germline ends. Germline loops: CDR1 SGHRS, CDR2 YFSETQ. The CDR3 covers 13 residues. This clonotype occurred many times. What it binds is unknown. The chain joins TRBV5-1 to TRBJ1-1, with D tentatively TRBD1 (5 bases). Specimen: PBMCs, collected on the day of the first yellow fever vaccination. This TCR derives from a man aged 18 to 29 who received the YFV17D yellow fever vaccine. The CDR3 DNA is TGCGCCAGCAGCTTATTTACAGGACCTGAAGCTTTCTTT. As protein: CASSLFTGPEAFF. The full variable domain, rest sourced from reference TRBV5-1 and TRBJ1-1, is KAGVTQTPRYLIKTRGQQVTLSCSPISGHRSVSWYQQTPGQGLQFLFEYFSETQRNKGNFPGRFSGRQFSNSRSEMNVSTLELGDSALYLCASSLFTGPEAFFGQGTRLTVV.